The 15 T cell receptor beta chains presented below share a single source sample, sequenced in a study of graft-versus-host responses after intestinal transplantation. These TCRs' antigens remain unknown. Clones were read by immunoSEQ multiplex PCR, and TCRdb kept only the in-frame ones, dropping some. The sample has 20,000 to 25,000 clones, roughly four fifths seen once. Sequencing used unstimulated CD8+ T cells sorted from spleen or lymph node cells, obtained before transplant. The source of these receptors is a human donor who was the organ donor for an intestinal transplant.

The J gene is TRBJ1-2, the V gene TRBV7-9, with a possible D match to TRBD1 (6 bases). Trimming removed 4 bases at V and 4 bases at J, with 22 bases between. The CDR3 is made up of 17 amino acids. The V gene's germline CDR1 is SEHNR and CDR2 FQNEAQ (reference sequence). CDR3 bases: TGTGCCAGCAGCTCACCGGGGGGACACCTCGAACCCTATGGCTACACCTTC. It translates to CASSSPGGHLEPYGYTF. The complete variable domain, with remaining parts taken from reference TRBV7-9 and TRBJ1-2, reads DTGVSQNPRHKITKRGQNVTFRCDPISEHNRLYWYRQTLGQGPEFLTYFQNEAQLEKSRLLSDRFSAERPKGSFSTLEIQRTEQGDSAMYLCASSSPGGHLEPYGYTFGSGTRLTVV.

J is TRBJ1-2 and V is TRBV5-6; D gene uncertain. The length of the CDR3 is 13 residues. The V gene's germline CDR1 is SGHDT and CDR2 YYEEEE. V lost 0 bases and J 1 base, leaving 4 bases between the germline ends. CDR3 DNA: TGTGCCAGCAGCTTGGACAATAACTATGGCTACACCTTC. Its protein product is CASSLDNNYGYTF.

The chain uses TRBV5-1 and TRBJ2-3; D gene unclear. CDR1 SGHRS and CDR2 YFSETQ come from the germline V gene. The CDR3 consists of 15 residues. V lost 0 bases and J lost 1, with 9 bases in between. This CDR3 is CASSLAGRRTDTQYF. The CDR3 nucleotides read TGCGCCAGCAGCTTGGCGGGTCGGCGCACAGATACGCAGTATTTT. Full variable domain (rest looked up from reference TRBV5-1 and TRBJ2-3): KAGVTQTPRYLIKTRGQQVTLSCSPISGHRSVSWYQQTPGQGLQFLFEYFSETQRNKGNFPGRFSGRQFSNSRSEMNVSTLELGDSALYLCASSLAGRRTDTQYFGPGTRLTVL.

This clone was found once. Written as DNA, the CDR3 is TGTGCCAGTAGTATGTCAGGGGGGAATGAGCAGTTCTTC. Encoded protein: CASSMSGGNEQFF. The gene calls are TRBV19 and TRBJ2-1, with D possibly matching TRBD1 (7 bases). The V end lost 3 bases, the J end lost 7 bases, and 10 bases lay between the germline ends. The germline V gene encodes CDR1 LNHDA and CDR2 SQIVND (reference sequence). The CDR3 length is 13 residues.

This chain connects TRBV27 to TRBJ2-1; 10 bases match TRBD2. Trimming removed 4 bases from V and 5 bases from J; junction bases left unmatched: 5. CDR1 is MNHEY, CDR2 SMNVEV, per germline (reference sequence). The CDR3 loop spans 15 amino acids. In DNA, the CDR3 is TGTGCCAGCAGTTACGGACTAGCGGAAAACAATGAGCAGTTCTTC. Residues: CASSYGLAENNEQFF.

The chain joins TRBV18 to TRBJ1-2; D gene unclear. This CDR3 contains 14 residues. Looked up from germline, CDR1 is KGHSH and CDR2 is LQKENI. V dropped 0 bases and J dropped 4 bases, with 9 bases sitting between them. CDR3: CASSPPVESYGYTF. The CDR3 DNA reads as TGTGCCAGCTCACCACCAGTGGAAAGCTATGGCTACACCTTC.

This clone was observed a single time. CDR3: CASSQDLATFSYEQYF. The DNA of the CDR3 is TGCGCCAGCAGCCAAGATCTAGCGACCTTCTCCTACGAGCAGTACTTC. The chain recombines TRBV4-1 with TRBJ2-5; the D gene is possibly TRBD2 (6 bases). Judging by the DNA end, TRBJ2-7 fits better; the J call may be wrong. The CDR3 length is 16 residues. The germline CDR1 and CDR2 sequences are MGHRA and YSYEKL.

The rearrangement links TRBV27 to TRBJ1-2, with 8 bases that match TRBD1. V dropped 5 bases and J dropped 7; count of bases not matched to a gene: 6. The germline gives CDR1 MNHEY, CDR2 SMNVEV (reference sequence). The CDR3 length is 13 residues. The CDR3 DNA follows: TGTGCCAGCAGTCCCCCGGACAGGGCTGGCTACACCTTC. This translates into CASSPPDRAGYTF.

The chain joins TRBV27 to TRBJ1-2; TRBD1 might be the D (5 bases). The CDR3 covers 16 residues. CDR1 MNHEY and CDR2 SMNVEV come from the germline V gene (reference sequence). V lost 5 bases, J lost 1 base, and 17 bases lay in between. CDR3 sequence (DNA): TGTGCCAGCAGTGCCTACCCCACAGGATTTAACTATGGCTACACCTTC. It codes for CASSAYPTGFNYGYTF.

In DNA, the CDR3 is TGTGCCAGCAGCGTAGTCCCCGAAGAGACCCAGTACTTC. This sequence encodes CASSVVPEETQYF. V gene TRBV9 combines with J gene TRBJ2-5; D remains ambiguous. Germline V gene lookup returns CDR1 SGDLS and CDR2 YYNGEE. V was trimmed by 0 bases and J by 3 bases, leaving 6 bases between them. This CDR3 spans 13 amino acids.

V usage is TRBV13 and J usage is TRBJ1-3; 7 bases are a match to TRBD1. V gave up 4 bases and J gave up 1 base; unmatched junction bases: 10. Germline-derived CDR1 and CDR2 are PRHDT and FYEKMQ (reference sequence). The CDR3 consists of 17 residues. CDR3 sequence (DNA): TGTGCCAGCAGCTCAAACAGGGGAGAGTTTTCTGGAAACACCATATATTTT. It translates to CASSSNRGEFSGNTIYF.

The chain recombines TRBV7-2 with TRBJ2-2; 11 bases are shared with TRBD1. The germline CDR1 and CDR2 sequences are SGHTA and FQGNSA. Unmatched junction bases numbered 13, after V lost 5 bases and J lost 5 bases. This CDR3 is built from 18 residues. The CDR3 here is CASSRHRTGGRPTGELFF. The CDR3 region has the DNA TGTGCCAGCAGCCGCCACAGGACAGGGGGCAGGCCTACCGGGGAGCTGTTTTTT.

The rearrangement links TRBV6-1 to TRBJ1-5; D unclear. Germline loops: CDR1 MNHNS, CDR2 SASEGT. CDR3 length: 14 amino acids. The V end lost 9 bases, the J end lost 1 base, and 13 bases lay between the germline ends. CDR3 residues: CASYKGWSNQPQHF. CDR3 sequence (DNA): TGTGCCAGTTACAAGGGTTGGAGCAATCAGCCCCAGCATTTT.

The rearrangement uses TRBV7-2 and TRBJ2-5, with 9 bases fitting TRBD2. The better agreement between TRBJ2-7 and the DNA end casts doubt on the J call. CDR1 SGHTA and CDR2 FQGNSA come from the germline V gene. This CDR3 is 15 amino acids long. Here the CDR3 DNA reads TGTGCCAGCAGCATTGACCTAGCGGGATCCTACGAGCAGTACTTC. Its translation: CASSIDLAGSYEQYF.

The gene calls are TRBV7-6 and TRBJ2-1, with a tentative D call TRBD2 (6 bases). Per the germline V gene, CDR1 is SGHVS and CDR2 is FNYEAQ. With 2 bases removed from V and 0 bases from J, the gap between germline ends came to 11 bases. This CDR3 contains 16 residues. CDR3 protein: CASSLLARGSYNEQFF. DNA for the CDR3: TGTGCCAGCAGCTTATTGGCGCGGGGCTCCTACAATGAGCAGTTCTTC. The variable domain in full, with the rest retrieved from reference TRBV7-6 and TRBJ2-1, is GAGVSQSPRYKVTKRGQDVALRCDPISGHVSLYWYRQALGQGPEFLTYFNYEAQQDKSGLPNDRFSAERPEGSISTLTIQRTEQRDSAMYRCASSLLARGSYNEQFFGPGTRLTVL.